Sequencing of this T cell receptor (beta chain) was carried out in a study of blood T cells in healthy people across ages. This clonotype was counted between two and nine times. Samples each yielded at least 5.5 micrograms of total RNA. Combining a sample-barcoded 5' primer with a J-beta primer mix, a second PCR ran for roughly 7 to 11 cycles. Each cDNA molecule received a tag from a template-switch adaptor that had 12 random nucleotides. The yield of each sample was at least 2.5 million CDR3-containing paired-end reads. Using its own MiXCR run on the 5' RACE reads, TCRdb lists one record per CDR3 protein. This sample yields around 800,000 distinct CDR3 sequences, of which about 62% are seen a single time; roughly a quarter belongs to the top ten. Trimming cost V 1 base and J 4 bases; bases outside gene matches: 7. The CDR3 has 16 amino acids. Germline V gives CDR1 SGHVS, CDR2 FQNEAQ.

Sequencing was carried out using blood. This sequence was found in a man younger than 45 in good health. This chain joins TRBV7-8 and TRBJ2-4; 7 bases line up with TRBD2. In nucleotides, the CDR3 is TGTGCCAGCAGCTTAGGTGGCGGGGAGGGAAAAAACATTCAGTACTTC. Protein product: CASSLGGGEGKNIQYF.